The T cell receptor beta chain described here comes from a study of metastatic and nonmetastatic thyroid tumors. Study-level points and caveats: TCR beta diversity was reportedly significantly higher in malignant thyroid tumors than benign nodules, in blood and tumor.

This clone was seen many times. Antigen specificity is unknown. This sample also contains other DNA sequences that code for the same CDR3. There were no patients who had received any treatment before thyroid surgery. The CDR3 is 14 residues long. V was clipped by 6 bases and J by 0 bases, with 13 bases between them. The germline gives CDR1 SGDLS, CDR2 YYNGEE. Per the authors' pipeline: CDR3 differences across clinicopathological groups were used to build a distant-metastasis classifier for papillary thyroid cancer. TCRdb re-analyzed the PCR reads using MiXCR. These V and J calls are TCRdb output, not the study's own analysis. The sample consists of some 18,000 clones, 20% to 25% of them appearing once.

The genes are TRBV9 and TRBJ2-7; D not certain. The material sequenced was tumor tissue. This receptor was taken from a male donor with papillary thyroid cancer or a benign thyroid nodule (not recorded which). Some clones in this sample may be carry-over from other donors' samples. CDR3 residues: CASTVGGSSYEQYF. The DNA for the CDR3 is TGTGCCAGCACCGTGGGCGGAAGCTCCTACGAGCAGTACTTC.